Given below is one TCR beta chain in context. The target antigen is unknown. CDR1 is MGHDK, CDR2 SYGVNS, per germline. V gave up 1 base and J gave up 4 bases, with 13 bases separating them. The CDR3 sequence is 16 residues long. Generated by immunoSEQ multiplex PCR, the TCRdb table keeps only in-frame clones and is missing some. The repertoire includes 120,000 or so clones, roughly 88% of them detected once, and approximately 1.7% sits in the top ten. This specimen belongs to a study of T cell responses to AZD1222 COVID-19 vaccine. Study-wide results and caveats: Reports indicate that nearly half of spike-specific TCRs are directed at unmutated variant regions. Clonal diversity was possibly underestimated; the donors were predominantly white British and more often female. Repertoire sampling was restricted to post-peak T cell response timepoints.

This chain uses TRBV25-1 with TRBJ1-4; perhaps TRBD1 as D (5 bases). The specimen comprised peripheral blood, sampled on day 0 of AZD1222 vaccination. This TCR was recovered from an adult in good health. CDR3 in amino acids: CASSESGRGGNEKLFF. The CDR3 DNA is TGTGCCAGCAGTGAATCCGGGCGGGGGGGTAATGAAAAACTGTTTTTT.